One sample yielded the 27 T cell receptor beta chains listed below, sequenced in a study of beta chain features in type 1 diabetes. Findings and limits, study-wide: Moderate but significant shortening of TCRB CDR3s was recorded in all four CD4+ subsets from Type 1 diabetes patients.

Expressed TCRB transcripts were sequenced because the isolated RNA had all been reverse transcribed beforehand. Repertoires were generated with immunoSEQ multiplex PCR, while TCRdb's copy carries only in-frame clones and drops some. Seen here are 400,000 or so clones, over 9.5% observed once, and the top ten hold approximately 0.011%. For these receptors, no antigen is known. What was sequenced was naive CD4+ T cells from blood. The receptor set was obtained from a woman aged 18-35 years with type 1 diabetes.

The rearrangement joins TRBV7-3 to TRBJ2-1; maybe TRBD1 (6 bases). This CDR3 is 12 amino acids long. Germline CDR1 SGHTA, CDR2 FQGTGA. Trimming left V 4 bases short and J 9 bases short, with 10 bases between. The CDR3 DNA reads as TGTGCCAGCAGCTCACAGGGAAGTGAGCAGTTCTTC. Translated: CASSSQGSEQFF.

V and J are TRBV28 and TRBJ2-5, with D perhaps matching TRBD2 (6 bases). Germline lookup yields CDR1 MDHEN and CDR2 SYDVKM. V was pared by 3 bases and J by 5 bases, with 13 bases between. This CDR3 is 14 amino acids long. The CDR3 loop is CASSFSLAKETQYF. CDR3 nucleotides: TGTGCCAGCAGTTTTAGCCTAGCGAAGGAGACCCAGTACTTC.

In this sample, this clone turned up a few times. The rearrangement joins TRBV27 to TRBJ1-5; 10 positions match TRBD1. The ends lost 6 bases at V and 0 bases at J; junction bases unmatched: 2. CDR1 is MNHEY, CDR2 SMNVEV, per germline (reference sequence). The CDR3 consists of 15 residues. The CDR3, as DNA: TGTGCCAGCAGCGGGACAGGGGATAGCAATCAGCCCCAGCATTTT. This encodes CASSGTGDSNQPQHF.

V gene TRBV5-1 combines with J gene TRBJ2-1; possibly TRBD2 for D (5 bases). The V gene's germline CDR1 is SGHRS and CDR2 YFSETQ. The CDR3 is made up of 15 amino acids. The V end was cut by 4 bases, the J end by 4 bases, with 15 bases between. CDR3 bases: TGCGCCAGCAGCACGGGGAGCCTGCCGTACAATGAGCAGTTCTTC. It translates to CASSTGSLPYNEQFF. The complete variable domain, with remaining parts taken from reference TRBV5-1 and TRBJ2-1, reads KAGVTQTPRYLIKTRGQQVTLSCSPISGHRSVSWYQQTPGQGLQFLFEYFSETQRNKGNFPGRFSGRQFSNSRSEMNVSTLELGDSALYLCASSTGSLPYNEQFFGPGTRLTVL.

This clone was counted between two and nine times. The rearrangement uses TRBV2 and TRBJ2-6; D remains unclear. CDR1 is SNHLY and CDR2 is FYNNEI in the germline V gene. V lost 3 bases and J 1 base, leaving 4 bases between the germline ends. This CDR3 spans 14 amino acids. This CDR3 reads CASSDLSGANVLTF. The CDR3 DNA is TGTGCCAGCAGTGACTTGTCTGGGGCCAACGTCCTGACTTTC.

The V call is TRBV5-4, the J call TRBJ1-1, with 10 bases that match TRBD1. Losses at the gene ends were 4 bases for V and 10 bases for J; bases not matched to a gene: 10. The CDR3 is 14 residues long. CDR1 is SGHNT and CDR2 is YYREEE in the germline V gene (reference sequence). This CDR3 is CASSDGQGVLIAFF. CDR3 DNA sequence: TGTGCCAGCAGCGACGGACAGGGGGTCCTTATAGCTTTCTTT.

The gene calls are TRBV6-5 and TRBJ2-3, with 7 bases that match TRBD1. CDR1 and CDR2 from the germline V gene are MNHEY and SVGAGI. V dropped 4 bases and J dropped 9; count of bases not matched to a gene: 4. The CDR3 runs 12 residues. The CDR3, as DNA: TGTGCCAGCAGTTTTGACAGGGCCACGCAGTATTTT. Translating it yields CASSFDRATQYF.

This chain links TRBV28 with TRBJ2-7, with a possible D match to TRBD1 (6 bases). CDR1 MDHEN and CDR2 SYDVKM come from the germline V gene. The CDR3 loop spans 15 amino acids. The V and J ends lost 6 bases and 1 base respectively, with 16 bases between them. CDR3 sequence: CASSLNRERSYEQYF. The CDR3 nucleotides are TGTGCCAGCAGCCTTAACAGGGAACGGTCCTACGAGCAGTACTTC. The entire variable domain, with the rest obtained from reference TRBV28 and TRBJ2-7, is as follows: DVKVTQSSRYLVKRTGEKVFLECVQDMDHENMFWYRQDPGLGLRLIYFSYDVKMKEKGDIPEGYSVSREKKERFSLILESASTNQTSMYLCASSLNRERSYEQYFGPGTRLTVT.

As to this clone: A read error may produce the germline difference seen at one junction end. The CDR3 is CANSLEHTQAF. The CDR3 nucleotides are TGTGCCAACAGCTTGGAGCATACTCAAGCCTTC. This chain connects TRBV5-6 to TRBJ1-2; no firm D call. This CDR3 has 11 amino acids. Germline values: CDR1 SGHDT, CDR2 YYEEEE.

A few counts support this clone. The chain combines TRBV28 with TRBJ1-2; D gene uncertain. Trimming took off 4 bases at V and 4 bases at J, with 13 bases between the two ends. This CDR3 region has 14 residues. Germline V gene data show CDR1 as MDHEN and CDR2 as SYDVKM. CDR3 DNA sequence: TGTGCCAGCAGTTCCTTAGTCGGGGTCTATGGCTACACCTTC. Translating gives CASSSLVGVYGYTF.

The CDR3 DNA is TGTGCCAGCAGTTATCACAGCAGATACGAGCAGTACTTC. It yields the protein CASSYHSRYEQYF. The rearrangement links TRBV6-5 to TRBJ2-7; D remains ambiguous. This CDR3 comprises 13 residues. Germline CDR1 is MNHEY and CDR2 is SVGAGI. V was clipped by 3 bases and J by 4 bases, with 10 bases between them.

The CDR3 DNA follows: TGTGCCAGCAGCTTTAGGGGGACCTCCTACAATGAGCAGTTCTTC. Translated, it gives CASSFRGTSYNEQFF. The chain joins TRBV5-8 to TRBJ2-1, with D perhaps matching TRBD1 (6 bases). Trimming took off 2 bases at V and 0 bases at J, with 9 bases between the two ends. Germline CDR1 is SGHTS and CDR2 is YDEGEE. This CDR3 spans 15 amino acids.

As DNA, the CDR3 is TGTGCCAGCAGTACAGTGGGTGAAAACTATGGCTACACCTTC. This sequence encodes CASSTVGENYGYTF. The rearrangement links TRBV27 to TRBJ1-2; no reliable D call. Between the trimmed V and J ends, which lost 5 bases and 2 bases, there was a span of 12 bases. The length of the CDR3 is 14 residues. The germline V gene encodes CDR1 MNHEY and CDR2 SMNVEV (reference sequence).

There are a few counts of this clone. The chain recombines TRBV29-1 with TRBJ2-5; 8 nucleotides line up with TRBD2. The end of the DNA aligns better with TRBJ2-7, so the J call may be wrong. The CDR3 has 14 amino acids. The germline V gene encodes CDR1 SQVTM and CDR2 ANQGSEA. As DNA, the CDR3 is TGCAGCGTCCTCACTAGCGGAAGTCCCTACGAGCAGTACTTC. This translates into CSVLTSGSPYEQYF.

This clone was picked up a small number of times. V gene TRBV18 combines with J gene TRBJ1-1, with 8 bases fitting TRBD1. CDR3 length: 13 residues. The V and J ends lost 3 bases and 4 bases, in that order; junction bases with no gene match: 1. The germline V gene encodes CDR1 KGHSH and CDR2 LQKENI. The CDR3 reads CASSPDRATEAFF. The CDR3 DNA follows: TGTGCCAGCTCACCGGACAGGGCCACTGAAGCTTTCTTT.

The CDR3 nucleotides are TGTGCCAGCAGCTTGGCCGGGACATTCGAGCAGTACTTC. Translating it yields CASSLAGTFEQYF. The chain employs TRBV5-4 and TRBJ2-7; possible D gene TRBD1, 6 bases. The V end was cut by 0 bases, the J end by 6 bases, with 10 bases between. The germline V gene encodes CDR1 SGHNT and CDR2 YYREEE (reference sequence). The CDR3 contains 13 residues.

This clone was detected only a few times. V usage is TRBV15 and J usage is TRBJ2-3, with 11 bases identical to TRBD2. This CDR3 region has 14 residues. With 6 bases clipped from V and 1 base from J, the junction kept 0 bases outside the gene matches. CDR1 is LNHNV and CDR2 is YYDKDF in the germline V gene (reference sequence). Here the CDR3 reads CATRTSGGTDTQYF. The CDR3 region has the DNA TGTGCCACCAGGACTAGCGGGGGCACAGATACGCAGTATTTT.

V and J are TRBV27 and TRBJ2-2; D is possibly TRBD1 (6 bases). V was pared by 4 bases and J by 4 bases, with 13 bases between. Germline V CDR1 and CDR2: MNHEY, SMNVEV (reference sequence). The CDR3 covers 15 residues. The DNA for the CDR3 is TGTGCCAGCAGTTATGATCAGGGGCGCACCGGGGAGCTGTTTTTT. Translated, it gives CASSYDQGRTGELFF.

The CDR3 spells CAWSGQGGNGYTF. Here the CDR3 DNA reads TGTGCCTGGAGCGGACAGGGAGGTAATGGCTACACCTTC. The chain employs TRBV30 and TRBJ1-2, with 8 bases fitting TRBD1. The V gene end was trimmed by 3 bases and the J gene end by 6 bases; junction bases not matched to a gene: 6. The CDR3 spans 13 residues. Germline V CDR1 and CDR2: GTSNPN, SVGIG (reference sequence).

This clone was detected only a few times. This chain uses TRBV28 with TRBJ1-2; the D is unclear. Germline values: CDR1 MDHEN, CDR2 SYDVKM. Trimming pared 2 bases from V and 7 bases from J, leaving 5 bases between. The CDR3 is 11 residues long. The CDR3 DNA is TGTGCCAGCAGTTTAGAGTCTGGCTACACCTTC. It yields the protein CASSLESGYTF.

This clone has just a few counts. The rearrangement links TRBV9 to TRBJ2-2; TRBD1 matches at 8 bases. The CDR3 loop spans 15 amino acids. The germline gives CDR1 SGDLS, CDR2 YYNGEE. Germline trimming cut 3 bases from V and 7 bases from J; bases unmatched to any gene: 8. CDR3 DNA sequence: TGTGCCAGCAGCGCACGGACAGGGATCGGCGGGGAGCTGTTTTTT. This gives the protein CASSARTGIGGELFF.

Here the CDR3 reads CASSEAGGDTQYF. The CDR3 bases are TGTGCCAGCAGTGAAGCGGGGGGGGATACGCAGTATTTT. The chain couples TRBV25-1 to TRBJ2-3; 9 positions agree with TRBD2. V gave up 2 bases and J gave up 6 bases; unmatched junction bases: 0. The CDR3 runs to 13 residues. Per the germline V gene, CDR1 is MGHDK and CDR2 is SYGVNS.

Only a few counts were recorded for this clone. The V call is TRBV25-1, the J call TRBJ1-1; D gene unclear. The CDR3 length is 11 residues. Germline values: CDR1 MGHDK, CDR2 SYGVNS. V was pared by 3 bases and J by 11 bases, with 10 bases between. CDR3 protein: CASSEGPGAFF. DNA for the CDR3: TGTGCCAGCAGTGAGGGCCCTGGGGCTTTCTTT.

The chain combines TRBV30 with TRBJ1-1, with 8 bases fitting TRBD1. Germline-derived CDR1 and CDR2 are GTSNPN and SVGIG (reference sequence). The CDR3 runs to 15 residues. With V trimmed by 4 bases and J by 1 base, 8 bases remained unmatched. The CDR3 DNA follows: TGTGCCTGGAATGGACAGGGTAGGGGGAACACTGAAGCTTTCTTT. Translating gives CAWNGQGRGNTEAFF.

In its sample, this clone was seen a few times. The J gene is TRBJ1-6, the V gene TRBV6-5; 8 bases fit TRBD1. Germline V gene data show CDR1 as MNHEY and CDR2 as SVGAGI. V trimming: 4 bases; J trimming: 7 bases; junction bases outside the gene matches: 9. The CDR3 loop spans 16 amino acids. The CDR3 DNA reads TGTGCCAGCAGTTTCTCGGACAGGGCACCCAATTCACCCCTCCACTTT. It is translated as CASSFSDRAPNSPLHF.

Only a few counts were recorded for this clone. The gene calls are TRBV9 and TRBJ2-5, with 7 bases matching TRBD1. The length of the CDR3 is 13 residues. J lost 1 base, V lost 5 bases, and 2 bases had no gene match. Germline assignment: CDR1 SGDLS and CDR2 YYNGEE. CDR3 protein: CASSRDSQETQYF. In DNA, the CDR3 is TGTGCCAGCAGTAGGGACAGCCAAGAGACCCAGTACTTC.

This clone was seen only a few times. V usage is TRBV4-2 and J usage is TRBJ1-5; D is uncertain. The CDR3 spans 12 residues. V lost 1 base and J 8 bases, leaving 6 bases between the germline ends. Germline CDR1 LGHNA, CDR2 YNFKEQ. CDR3 protein: CASSQGGKPQHF. The CDR3 nucleotides are TGTGCCAGCAGCCAAGGAGGGAAGCCCCAGCATTTT.